This T cell receptor beta chain was profiled in a study of cytomegalovirus exposure and HLA in healthy donors. Across the whole study: Prior work identified around 120 million unique TCR beta sequences in about 179 million T cells.

Germline-derived CDR1 and CDR2 are SGHTA and FQGNSA. Trimming removed 5 bases from V and 8 bases from J, with 18 bases in between. This CDR3 comprises 15 residues. Both 60 Vbeta primers and 13 Jbeta primers went into the PCR. Sequencing used immunoSEQ multiplex PCR; TCRdb keeps in-frame clones, though not all of them. Among approximately 190,000 clones listed, around 75% were seen once. The material sequenced was PBMCs. The clonotype was recovered from a woman younger than 45 in good health and CMV-seropositive. The chain is built from TRBV7-2 and TRBJ1-4, with D perhaps TRBD1 (6 bases). The DNA for the CDR3 is TGTGCCAGCAGCCCAACTGCAGGGGACGGGGAAAAACTGTTTTTT. Protein: CASSPTAGDGEKLFF.